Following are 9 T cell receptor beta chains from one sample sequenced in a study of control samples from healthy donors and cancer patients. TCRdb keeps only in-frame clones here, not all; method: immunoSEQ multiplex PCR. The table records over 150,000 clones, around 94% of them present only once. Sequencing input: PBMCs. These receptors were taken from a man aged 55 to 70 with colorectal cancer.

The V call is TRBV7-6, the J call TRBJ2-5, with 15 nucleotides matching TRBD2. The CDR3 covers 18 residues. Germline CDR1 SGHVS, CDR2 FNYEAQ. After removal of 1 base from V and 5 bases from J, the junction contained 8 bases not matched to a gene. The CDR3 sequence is CASSLVRTSGGAGETQYF. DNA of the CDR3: TGTGCCAGCAGCTTAGTGAGGACTAGCGGGGGGGCCGGTGAGACCCAGTACTTC.

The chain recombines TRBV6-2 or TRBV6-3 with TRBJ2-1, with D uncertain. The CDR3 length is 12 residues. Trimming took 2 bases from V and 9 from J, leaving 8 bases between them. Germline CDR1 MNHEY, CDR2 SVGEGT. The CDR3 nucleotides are TGTGCCAGCAGTTACAAAGGCATTGAGCAGTTCTTC. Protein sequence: CASSYKGIEQFF.

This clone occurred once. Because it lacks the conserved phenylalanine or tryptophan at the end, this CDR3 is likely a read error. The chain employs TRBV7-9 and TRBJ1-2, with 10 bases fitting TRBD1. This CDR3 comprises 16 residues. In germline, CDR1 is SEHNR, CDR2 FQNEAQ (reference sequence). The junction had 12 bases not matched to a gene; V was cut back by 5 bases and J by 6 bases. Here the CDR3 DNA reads TGTGCCAGCAGCATAGGAGGGGCGGGACAGGGGAATGGCTACACCCTC. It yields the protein CASSIGGAGQGNGYTL.

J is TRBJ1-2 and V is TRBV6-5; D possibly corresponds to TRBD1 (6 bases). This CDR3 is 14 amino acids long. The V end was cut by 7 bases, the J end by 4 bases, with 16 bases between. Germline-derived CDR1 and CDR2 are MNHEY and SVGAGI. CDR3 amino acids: CASTRTENSYGYTF. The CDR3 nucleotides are TGTGCCAGCACACGGACAGAAAATAGCTATGGCTACACCTTC.

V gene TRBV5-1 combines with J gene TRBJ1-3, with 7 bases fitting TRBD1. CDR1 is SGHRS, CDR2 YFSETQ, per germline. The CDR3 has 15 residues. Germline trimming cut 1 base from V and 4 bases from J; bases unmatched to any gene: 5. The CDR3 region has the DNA TGCGCCAGCAGCTTGTCAACAGGGGAAGGAAACACCATATATTTT. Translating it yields CASSLSTGEGNTIYF.

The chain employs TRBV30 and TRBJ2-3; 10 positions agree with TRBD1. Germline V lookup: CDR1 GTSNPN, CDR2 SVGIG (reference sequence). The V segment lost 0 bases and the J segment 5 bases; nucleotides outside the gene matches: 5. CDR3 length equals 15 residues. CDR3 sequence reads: CAWSVGQGEIDTQYF. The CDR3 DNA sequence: TGTGCCTGGAGTGTTGGACAGGGGGAAATAGATACGCAGTATTTT.

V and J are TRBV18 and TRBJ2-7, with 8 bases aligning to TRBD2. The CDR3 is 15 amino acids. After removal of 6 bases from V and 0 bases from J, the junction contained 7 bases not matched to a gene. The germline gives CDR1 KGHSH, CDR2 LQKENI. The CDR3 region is CASSPTSEFSYEQYF. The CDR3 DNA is TGTGCCAGCTCGCCGACTAGCGAGTTCTCCTACGAGCAGTACTTC.

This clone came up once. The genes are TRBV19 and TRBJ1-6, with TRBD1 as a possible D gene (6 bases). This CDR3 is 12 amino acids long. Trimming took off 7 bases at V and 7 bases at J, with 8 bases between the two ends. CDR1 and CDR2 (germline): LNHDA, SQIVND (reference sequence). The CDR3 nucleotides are TGTGCCAGTAATGACAGGAATTCACCCCTCCACTTT. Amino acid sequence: CASNDRNSPLHF.

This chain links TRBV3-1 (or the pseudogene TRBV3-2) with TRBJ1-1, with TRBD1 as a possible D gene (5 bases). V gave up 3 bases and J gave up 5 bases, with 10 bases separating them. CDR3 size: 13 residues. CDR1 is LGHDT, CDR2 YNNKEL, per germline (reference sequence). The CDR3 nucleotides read TGTGCCAGCAGCCAGCGGGGGGGGACTGAAGCTTTCTTT. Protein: CASSQRGGTEAFF.